This passage covers 23 T cell receptor beta chains from one sample sequenced in a study of shared clonotypes between healthy human individuals. Sequencing was performed with immunoSEQ multiplex PCR; in TCRdb, only in-frame clones are kept and a portion is missing. The table has some 2 million clones, over 85% seen once; the top ten hold roughly 0.13%. The sequenced material came from naive CD4+ T cells sorted from blood. Subset specified: CD45RA+ positively selected. The receptors shown here come from a man younger than 30 in good health.

The chain joins TRBV2 to TRBJ2-3; 8 bases fit TRBD2. Per germline, CDR1 SNHLY and CDR2 FYNNEI. With V trimmed by 8 bases and J by 5 bases, 12 bases remained unmatched. CDR3 length: 15 amino acids. The CDR3 region is CASVGTSGKGDTQYF. CDR3 nucleotide sequence: TGTGCCAGCGTTGGAACTAGCGGCAAGGGAGATACGCAGTATTTT.

This chain uses TRBV5-4 with TRBJ1-2; no clear D. The ends were cut back, 4 bases at V and 1 base at J, with 11 bases in the middle. Germline V gene sequence: CDR1 SGHNT, CDR2 YYREEE (reference sequence). The CDR3 length is 14 residues. As DNA, the CDR3 is TGTGCCAGCAGCCAGCGGATCGTTAACTATGGCTACACCTTC. Amino acids: CASSQRIVNYGYTF.

The V gene is TRBV2, the J gene TRBJ1-3, with TRBD1 matching 7 bases. This CDR3 comprises 14 residues. V was clipped by 4 bases and J by 4 bases; unmatched bases: 4. The germline gives CDR1 SNHLY, CDR2 FYNNEI. The CDR3 protein is CASSVGTDGNTIYF. Here the CDR3 DNA reads TGTGCCAGCAGTGTGGGGACAGACGGAAACACCATATATTTT.

The chain combines TRBV28 with TRBJ2-4; D may be TRBD1 (5 bases). V was pared by 5 bases and J by 0 bases, with 11 bases between. Germline V lookup: CDR1 MDHEN, CDR2 SYDVKM. This CDR3 has 15 residues. CDR3 nucleotides: TGTGCCAGCAGTAAACAGGAACTAGCCAAAAACATTCAGTACTTC. Residues: CASSKQELAKNIQYF.

This chain joins TRBV6-6 and TRBJ2-5; D uncertain. V was pared by 6 bases and J by 5 bases, with 7 bases between. Germline CDR1 reads MNHNY; CDR2 reads SVGAGI (reference sequence). This CDR3 is built from 11 residues. The CDR3 region is CASSYTETQYF. The CDR3 nucleotides read TGTGCCAGCAGCTACACGGAGACCCAGTACTTC.

This rearrangement joins TRBV28 to TRBJ2-7; perhaps TRBD2 as D (5 bases). The CDR3 is 14 amino acids. CDR1 is MDHEN, CDR2 SYDVKM, per germline. V was clipped by 3 bases and J by 2 bases, with 11 bases between them. The CDR3 DNA is TGTGCCAGCAGTTTTCCCCGGGAAACCTACGAGCAGTACTTC. Translation gives CASSFPRETYEQYF.

The chain couples TRBV7-5 to TRBJ1-6. TRBV7-5 is a recognized pseudogene. The length of the CDR3 is 14 residues. The CDR3 DNA follows: TGTGCCAGAACCCAGGAGGGGTGGCATTCACCCCTCCACTTT. Amino acids: CARTQEGWHSPLHF.

The rearrangement uses TRBV19 and TRBJ1-4; D uncertain. The CDR3 covers 15 residues. Trimming cost V 3 bases and J 13 bases, with 21 bases left between them. The germline CDR1 and CDR2 sequences are LNHDA and SQIVND (reference sequence). CDR3 in amino acids: CASSIATGRRVRLFF. The CDR3 DNA follows: TGTGCCAGTAGTATTGCCACGGGGAGGCGGGTACGACTGTTTTTT.

The CDR3: CASSRGHRGVGYTF. The CDR3 nucleotides are TGTGCCAGCAGCAGGGGGCACAGGGGGGTAGGCTACACCTTC. The chain carries TRBV21-1 and TRBJ1-2; TRBD1 was called by the table and not checked on the DNA. TRBV21-1 is flagged as a pseudogene. The CDR3 spans 14 residues.

The J gene is TRBJ2-2, the V gene TRBV10-3, with D tentatively TRBD1 (5 bases). This CDR3 has 13 residues. Germline CDR1 and CDR2: ENHRY and SYGVKD. With 6 bases removed from V and 4 bases from J, the gap between germline ends came to 9 bases. For the CDR3, the DNA is TGTGCCATCAGGGACATATCCACCGGGGAGCTGTTTTTT. Protein: CAIRDISTGELFF.

The chain carries TRBV6-1 and TRBJ2-7; 9 bases are a match to TRBD2. The V gene's germline CDR1 is MNHNS and CDR2 SASEGT. V dropped 8 bases and J dropped 1; count of bases not matched to a gene: 3. This CDR3 comprises 13 residues. Here the CDR3 reads CASWREGSYEQYF. Written as DNA, the CDR3 is TGTGCCAGCTGGCGGGAGGGGTCCTACGAGCAGTACTTC.

The rearrangement links TRBV28 to TRBJ1-2; TRBD1 matches at 9 bases. This CDR3 has 17 residues. After removal of 3 bases from V and 0 bases from J, the junction contained 8 bases not matched to a gene. Germline CDR1 is MDHEN and CDR2 is SYDVKM. CDR3 protein: CASSFEQGAAANYGYTF. CDR3 DNA: TGTGCCAGCAGTTTCGAACAGGGGGCTGCGGCTAACTATGGCTACACCTTC.

Worth noting for this clone: Distinct nucleotide sequences in the sample also encode this CDR3. V and J are TRBV18 and TRBJ2-7, with 8 bases lining up with TRBD1. The germline gives CDR1 KGHSH, CDR2 LQKENI. Trimming removed 2 bases from V and 7 bases from J; junction bases left unmatched: 4. The length of the CDR3 is 13 residues. CDR3: CASSPGQGREQYF. The DNA of the CDR3 is TGTGCCAGCTCACCAGGACAGGGTAGGGAGCAGTACTTC.

The chain uses TRBV6-1 and TRBJ1-4, with a tentative D call TRBD1 (5 bases). Trimming removed 3 bases from V and 3 bases from J, with 14 bases in between. The germline V gene has CDR1 MNHNS and CDR2 SASEGT. The length of the CDR3 is 16 residues. CDR3 residues: CASSDFGGAANEKLFF. CDR3 in DNA: TGTGCCAGCAGTGACTTCGGCGGGGCGGCTAATGAAAAACTGTTTTTT.

The genes are TRBV2 and TRBJ2-3; 9 bases line up with TRBD2. V trimming: 2 bases; J trimming: 8 bases; junction bases outside the gene matches: 11. The CDR3 is 16 amino acids. Looked up from germline, CDR1 is SNHLY and CDR2 is FYNNEI. The CDR3 loop reads CASSENPGLASGTQYF. CDR3 nucleotides: TGTGCCAGCAGTGAAAACCCGGGACTAGCTTCTGGTACGCAGTATTTT.

V and J are TRBV6-1 and TRBJ2-1; D tentatively fits TRBD1 or TRBD2 (6 bases each). The germline V gene has CDR1 MNHNS and CDR2 SASEGT. This CDR3 contains 13 residues. The V and J ends lost 3 bases and 7 bases respectively, with 10 bases between them. CDR3 sequence: CASSEGGRNEQFF. The CDR3 DNA sequence: TGTGCCAGCAGTGAGGGGGGCCGGAATGAGCAGTTCTTC.

The chain joins TRBV5-6 to TRBJ1-1; 7 bases are shared with TRBD1. The germline gives CDR1 SGHDT, CDR2 YYEEEE. The CDR3 has 16 residues. V lost 3 bases to trimming and J lost 2 bases; unmatched junction nucleotides: 10. CDR3 nucleotide sequence: TGTGCCAGCAGCTCGTTTAAGGGGACAGTAAACACTGAAGCTTTCTTT. Translated: CASSSFKGTVNTEAFF.

V is TRBV7-9 and J is TRBJ1-1, with a possible D match to TRBD1 (5 bases). Trimming removed 1 base at V and 4 bases at J, with 7 bases between. This CDR3 is 13 amino acids long. The germline V gene has CDR1 SEHNR and CDR2 FQNEAQ (reference sequence). CDR3 protein: CASSLERGTEAFF. CDR3 in DNA: TGTGCCAGCAGCTTAGAAAGGGGCACTGAAGCTTTCTTT. The full variable domain, with the rest looked up from reference TRBV7-9 and TRBJ1-1, is DTGVSQNPRHKITKRGQNVTFRCDPISEHNRLYWYRQTLGQGPEFLTYFQNEAQLEKSRLLSDRFSAERPKGSFSTLEIQRTEQGDSAMYLCASSLERGTEAFFGQGTRLTVV.

Points on this clone: This sample also contains other DNA sequences that code for the same CDR3. The rearrangement uses TRBV7-9 and TRBJ2-1; 7 positions match TRBD1. V dropped 1 base and J dropped 2; count of bases not matched to a gene: 2. The germline V gene encodes CDR1 SEHNR and CDR2 FQNEAQ (reference sequence). This CDR3 is 15 amino acids long. DNA of the CDR3: TGTGCCAGCAGCTTAGACAGGGGTACCTACAATGAGCAGTTCTTC. Amino acids: CASSLDRGTYNEQFF.

V gene TRBV30 combines with J gene TRBJ1-6, with 7 bases that match TRBD1. The trim removed 4 bases at V and 4 bases at J, leaving 4 bases unmatched. There are 14 residues in the CDR3. Germline values: CDR1 GTSNPN, CDR2 SVGIG (reference sequence). Here the CDR3 reads CAWKPGQYNSPLHF. CDR3 sequence (DNA): TGTGCCTGGAAACCGGGACAGTATAATTCACCCCTCCACTTT.

The chain has TRBV6-4 and TRBJ2-7; TRBD2 might be the D (6 bases). V was pared by 4 bases and J by 2 bases, with 12 bases between. Germline V CDR1 and CDR2: MRHNA, SNTAGT. This CDR3 region has 14 residues. CDR3 nucleotide sequence: TGTGCCAGCAGTGCTGGACTACTCCCCTACGAGCAGTACTTC. It yields the protein CASSAGLLPYEQYF.

This clone showed up just a few times. The V call is TRBV7-3, the J call TRBJ1-6, with D perhaps matching TRBD1 (5 bases). Germline V CDR1 and CDR2: SGHTA, FQGTGA. This CDR3 is built from 13 residues. V was shortened by 2 bases and J by 9 bases, with 8 bases between the two germline ends. CDR3 loop: CASSLVGASPLHF. The CDR3 nucleotides read TGTGCCAGCAGCTTAGTAGGGGCTTCACCCCTCCACTTT.

V gene TRBV30 combines with J gene TRBJ1-5; D uncertain. The germline V gene encodes CDR1 GTSNPN and CDR2 SVGIG (reference sequence). With 1 base removed from V and 5 bases from J, the gap between germline ends came to 9 bases. The CDR3 totals 13 residues. The CDR3 region is CAWSAGTDQPQHF. In DNA, the CDR3 is TGTGCCTGGAGTGCAGGAACAGATCAGCCCCAGCATTTT.